One sample yielded the 15 T cell receptor beta chains listed below, sequenced in a study of cytomegalovirus exposure and HLA in healthy donors. With 60 Vbeta and 13 Jbeta primers, the PCR was carried out. Produced via immunoSEQ multiplex PCR; TCRdb's table is partial and in-frame only. The sample has about 110,000 clones, around 82% seen once. Sequenced input: PBMCs. Every receptor here comes from a man in his fifties or sixties in good health and CMV-seronegative.

As for this clone: This same CDR3 is encoded by further DNA sequences in the sample. The CDR3 DNA is TGTGCCAGCAATCGGGACAGGGAAACCGGGGAGCTGTTTTTT. As protein: CASNRDRETGELFF. The chain is built from TRBV6-1 and TRBJ2-2; TRBD1 matches 9 bases. After removal of 7 bases from V and 5 bases from J, the junction contained 5 bases not matched to a gene. Germline CDR1 reads MNHNS; CDR2 reads SASEGT. CDR3 size: 14 residues.

The chain recombines TRBV28 with TRBJ1-1; weak D call: TRBD1 (5 bases). Trimming cost V 4 bases and J 0 bases, with 12 bases left between them. The CDR3 consists of 15 residues. Germline assignment: CDR1 MDHEN and CDR2 SYDVKM. Here the CDR3 reads CASSSPGDMNTEAFF. In nucleotides, the CDR3 is TGTGCCAGCAGTTCCCCGGGGGATATGAACACTGAAGCTTTCTTT.

The rearrangement links TRBV2 to TRBJ2-1; weak D call: TRBD1 (5 bases). The CDR3 runs 13 residues. Looked up from germline, CDR1 is SNHLY and CDR2 is FYNNEI. Trimming removed 0 bases from V and 9 bases from J, with 9 bases in between. The CDR3 sequence: CASSEARTSEQFF. Written as DNA, the CDR3 is TGTGCCAGCAGTGAAGCGAGGACATCTGAGCAGTTCTTC.

CDR3 DNA: TGTGCCAGCACCGGGACAGAGGAACCCTATGGCTACACCTTC. This codes for CASTGTEEPYGYTF. The chain carries TRBV7-9 and TRBJ1-2; 7 bases line up with TRBD1. There are 14 residues in the CDR3. Germline trimming cut 7 bases from V and 4 bases from J; bases unmatched to any gene: 9. In germline, CDR1 is SEHNR, CDR2 FQNEAQ (reference sequence).

The genes are TRBV5-1 and TRBJ2-3, with 12 bases aligning to TRBD2. The trim removed 0 bases at V and 1 base at J, leaving 3 bases unmatched. This CDR3 spans 17 amino acids. Germline V lookup: CDR1 SGHRS, CDR2 YFSETQ. The CDR3 nucleotides are TGCGCCAGCAGCTTGGCTAGCGGGGGGGCGGGCACAGATACGCAGTATTTT. Its translation: CASSLASGGAGTDTQYF.

The V gene is TRBV27, the J gene TRBJ2-5; 7 positions match TRBD1. The CDR3 has 13 amino acids. CDR1 and CDR2 from the germline V gene are MNHEY and SMNVEV (reference sequence). The V segment lost 2 bases and the J segment 7 bases; nucleotides outside the gene matches: 4. CDR3 nucleotides: TGTGCCAGCAGTTTAGGGACAGTGGGGACCCAGTACTTC. Amino acid sequence: CASSLGTVGTQYF.

The CDR3 sequence is CASSMITGGAGQPQHF. The DNA for the CDR3 is TGTGCCAGTAGTATGATAACAGGGGGCGCAGGGCAGCCCCAGCATTTT. The V call is TRBV19, the J call TRBJ1-5; 9 nucleotides agree with TRBD1. Trimming took 3 bases from V and 7 from J; bases not matched to a gene: 10. There are 16 residues in the CDR3. Germline assignment: CDR1 LNHDA and CDR2 SQIVND (reference sequence).

The rearrangement links TRBV19 to TRBJ1-5; 8 positions agree with TRBD1. CDR1 LNHDA and CDR2 SQIVND come from the germline V gene (reference sequence). This CDR3 is 16 amino acids long. The V and J ends lost 2 bases and 3 bases, in that order; junction bases with no gene match: 6. In nucleotides, the CDR3 is TGTGCCAGTAGTATACAGGGGGCCTCCGCCAATCAGCCCCAGCATTTT. It codes for CASSIQGASANQPQHF. Filled out from reference TRBV19 and TRBJ1-5, the complete variable domain reads DGGITQSPKYLFRKEGQNVTLSCEQNLNHDAMYWYRQDPGQGLRLIYYSQIVNDFQKGDIAEGYSVSREKKESFPLTVTSAQKNPTAFYLCASSIQGASANQPQHFGDGTRLSIL.

The genes are TRBV28 and TRBJ1-1, with unresolved D. Trimming stripped 4 bases from V and 1 base from J, with 13 bases between. CDR3 length equals 15 residues. From germline, CDR1 is MDHEN and CDR2 SYDVKM. The CDR3 DNA reads as TGTGCCAGCAGTTACGTGCGGGGAGGGAACACTGAAGCTTTCTTT. It codes for CASSYVRGGNTEAFF.

This rearrangement joins TRBV10-3 to TRBJ1-3, with D perhaps TRBD1 (6 bases). V was trimmed by 7 bases and J by 4 bases, leaving 17 bases between them. This CDR3 is 15 amino acids long. Per germline, CDR1 ENHRY and CDR2 SYGVKD. The CDR3 sequence: CAIKGHVSIGNTIYF. In DNA form, the CDR3 reads TGTGCCATCAAGGGACATGTTTCAATCGGAAACACCATATATTTT.

In its sample, this clone was seen once. The gene calls are TRBV7-9 and TRBJ1-1, with D tentatively TRBD1 (5 bases). The CDR3 runs to 14 residues. With 2 bases removed from V and 7 bases from J, the gap between germline ends came to 14 bases. Germline V gene lookup returns CDR1 SEHNR and CDR2 FQNEAQ (reference sequence). CDR3 residues: CASSLRAGGGEAFF. As DNA, the CDR3 is TGTGCCAGCAGCTTACGAGCCGGGGGGGGTGAAGCTTTCTTT. Complete variable domain (other parts from reference TRBV7-9 and TRBJ1-1): DTGVSQNPRHKITKRGQNVTFRCDPISEHNRLYWYRQTLGQGPEFLTYFQNEAQLEKSRLLSDRFSAERPKGSFSTLEIQRTEQGDSAMYLCASSLRAGGGEAFFGQGTRLTVV.

CDR3 sequence reads: CAISEQGGVLGAFF. For the CDR3, the DNA is TGTGCCATCAGTGAGCAGGGAGGGGTGTTAGGGGCTTTCTTT. The J gene is TRBJ1-1, the V gene TRBV10-3, with D tentatively TRBD1 (5 bases). The CDR3 is 14 residues long. V gave up 2 bases and J gave up 11 bases, with 18 bases separating them. Germline V CDR1 and CDR2: ENHRY, SYGVKD.

The gene calls are TRBV7-7 and TRBJ1-4; 10 bases fit TRBD1. V lost 5 bases and J lost 6; bases outside the gene matches: 3. The CDR3 extends over 14 amino acids. Germline assignment: CDR1 SSHAT and CDR2 FNYEAQ (reference sequence). The DNA for the CDR3 is TGTGCCAGCAGCGTCGGGACAGGGGATGAAAAACTGTTTTTT. Residues: CASSVGTGDEKLFF.

The rearrangement uses TRBV30 and TRBJ2-2, with 8 bases lining up with TRBD2. CDR3 length: 16 residues. V was clipped by 1 base and J by 6 bases; unmatched bases: 10. The germline gives CDR1 GTSNPN, CDR2 SVGIG (reference sequence). The CDR3 region has the DNA TGTGCCTGGAGTGAGCCCTCCCCCGGGGGGGCCGGGGAGCTGTTTTTT. Its translation is CAWSEPSPGGAGELFF.

Only a few counts were recorded for this clone. The chain joins TRBV2 to TRBJ2-3; possible D gene TRBD1, 6 bases. The germline V and J ends were trimmed by 6 bases and 6 bases, with 16 bases remaining between them. The CDR3 runs to 14 residues. Germline CDR1 is SNHLY and CDR2 is FYNNEI. DNA of the CDR3: TGTGCCAGCAGAGTGTTCAGGGGCGGGGATACGCAGTATTTT. It encodes CASRVFRGGDTQYF.